This TCR beta chain appears in the sequencing data of a study of blood T cell repertoires in COVID-19. The wider study: Material from acute and convalescent COVID-19 was sourced from the United States, Italy and Spain. PBMCs, B-cell-depleted T cells, or T cells provided the cDNA or gDNA that made up the material.

Authors' analysis steps: Scientists estimated how many nucleated cells there were by amplifying reference gene primers. Only in-frame clones appear in the TCRdb table, and some are missing; sequencing was by immunoSEQ multiplex PCR. The DNA gave D and trimming, while V, J and clone size come from that table. Here the sample spans 250,000 to 300,000 clones, approximately 90% being singletons. Germline V gene data show CDR1 as SGHRS and CDR2 as YFSETQ. Trimming stripped 1 base from V and 12 bases from J, with 16 bases between. CDR3 length: 13 amino acids. J is TRBJ1-1 and V is TRBV5-1; D is unresolved. The TCR originated in a man aged 40-50 years with acute or convalescent COVID-19. The sample consisted of peripheral blood. The CDR3 sequence is CASSLSGETVTFF. The CDR3, as DNA: TGCGCCAGCAGCTTGTCCGGGGAGACGGTTACTTTCTTT.